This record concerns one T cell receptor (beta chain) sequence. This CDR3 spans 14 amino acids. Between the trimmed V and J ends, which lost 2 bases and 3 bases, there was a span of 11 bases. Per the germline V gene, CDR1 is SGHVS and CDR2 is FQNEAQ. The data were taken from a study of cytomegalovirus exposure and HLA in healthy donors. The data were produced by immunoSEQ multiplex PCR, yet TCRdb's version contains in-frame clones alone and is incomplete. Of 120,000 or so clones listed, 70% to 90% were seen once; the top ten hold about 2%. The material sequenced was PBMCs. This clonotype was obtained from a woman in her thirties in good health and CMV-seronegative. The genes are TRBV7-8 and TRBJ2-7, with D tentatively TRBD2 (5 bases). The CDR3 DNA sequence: TGTGCCAGCAGCTTACGGGGAGAAATCTACGAGCAGTACTTC. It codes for CASSLRGEIYEQYF.